These 24 T cell receptor beta chains were sequenced from one sample in a study of blood T cell repertoires in COVID-19. Sequencing used immunoSEQ multiplex PCR; TCRdb keeps in-frame clones, though not all of them. This repertoire shows about 340,000 clones, 75% to 90% found once; its top ten account for 7.1%. Sequencing was done on a sample of peripheral blood. All receptors come from a woman aged 60-75 years with COVID-19, enrolled during active disease.

The chain combines TRBV7-9 with TRBJ2-1; 9 positions match TRBD2. Germline CDR1 SEHNR, CDR2 FQNEAQ (reference sequence). There are 15 residues in the CDR3. V lost 1 base to trimming and J lost 5 bases; unmatched junction nucleotides: 3. This CDR3 is CASSLGLADDNEQFF. CDR3 in DNA: TGTGCCAGCAGCTTAGGACTAGCGGACGACAATGAGCAGTTCTTC.

The chain combines TRBV27 with TRBJ1-4, with 7 bases fitting TRBD1. In germline, CDR1 is MNHEY, CDR2 SMNVEV (reference sequence). J gave up 8 bases and V 6 bases, and 9 bases lay outside the gene matches. The CDR3 covers 14 residues. The CDR3 DNA reads TGTGCCAGCAGCTTAAAGGGGGCCGGCGAAAAACTGTTTTTT. This codes for CASSLKGAGEKLFF. Together with reference TRBV27 and TRBJ1-4, the CDR3 gives the full variable domain: EAQVTQNPRYLITVTGKKLTVTCSQNMNHEYMSWYRQDPGLGLRQIYYSMNVEVTDKGDVPEGYKVSRKEKRNFPLILESPSPNQTSLYFCASSLKGAGEKLFFGSGTQLSVL.

The chain carries TRBV4-2 and TRBJ1-6; tentatively, D is TRBD1 (5 bases). Trimming left V 1 base short and J 7 bases short, with 11 bases between. CDR1 and CDR2 (germline): LGHNA, YNFKEQ. The CDR3 runs to 15 residues. CDR3 in DNA: TGTGCCAGCAGCCAAGTCAGGGCCAACAATTCACCCCTCCACTTT. This translates into CASSQVRANNSPLHF.

The CDR3 coding sequence is TGTGCCAGCAGTTACCTAGCGGGGGGTCAAGATACGCAGTATTTT. Translating gives CASSYLAGGQDTQYF. This chain connects TRBV7-8 to TRBJ2-3; 11 nucleotides align to TRBD2. This CDR3 is 15 amino acids long. V lost 6 bases, J lost 5 bases, and 7 bases stayed unmatched. Germline V gives CDR1 SGHVS, CDR2 FQNEAQ.

The chain joins TRBV24-1 to TRBJ2-1, with 9 bases identical to TRBD1. Trimming removed 5 bases from V and 11 bases from J; junction bases left unmatched: 3. Germline loops: CDR1 KGHDR, CDR2 SFDVKD. The CDR3 has 12 amino acids. CDR3 loop: CATSVGTGKQFF. The CDR3 DNA follows: TGTGCCACCAGTGTTGGGACAGGGAAGCAGTTCTTC.

This clone showed up just once. The V and J genes are TRBV6-5 and TRBJ2-7; tentative D call: TRBD2 (7 bases). The V gene lost 11 bases and the J gene lost 4 bases, with 18 bases spanning the gap. Looked up from germline, CDR1 is MNHEY and CDR2 is SVGAGI. The CDR3 is 13 amino acids. The CDR3 sequence is CAAEGGPGYEQYF. In nucleotides, the CDR3 is TGTGCCGCGGAGGGGGGGCCGGGTTACGAGCAGTACTTC.

The chain uses TRBV5-4 and TRBJ2-7, with D maybe TRBD2 (6 bases). V was trimmed by 4 bases and J by 0 bases, leaving 8 bases between them. The CDR3 contains 13 residues. Germline loops: CDR1 SGHNT, CDR2 YYREEE (reference sequence). The CDR3 nucleotides read TGTGCCAGCAGCCAGGGAGGCTCCTACGAGCAGTACTTC. This codes for CASSQGGSYEQYF.

The rearrangement links TRBV5-1 to TRBJ2-1; TRBD2 matches at 9 bases. The length of the CDR3 is 15 residues. Germline values: CDR1 SGHRS, CDR2 YFSETQ. After removal of 6 bases from V and 0 bases from J, the junction contained 4 bases not matched to a gene. The CDR3 here is CASIAGGSSYNEQFF. In nucleotides, the CDR3 is TGCGCCAGCATCGCGGGGGGGAGCTCCTACAATGAGCAGTTCTTC.

The CDR3 nucleotides are TGTGCCAGTACCCCGACAGGGGGTTTGAACACTGAAGCTTTCTTT. Protein: CASTPTGGLNTEAFF. The rearrangement joins TRBV19 to TRBJ1-1, with 9 bases identical to TRBD1. This CDR3 is built from 15 residues. Germline V gene lookup returns CDR1 LNHDA and CDR2 SQIVND (reference sequence). V was pared by 7 bases and J by 0 bases, with 6 bases of the junction left unmatched.

This sequence joins TRBV19 and TRBJ1-2, with D uncertain. Trimming took 4 bases from V and 0 from J, leaving 12 bases between them. The CDR3 is 15 amino acids. The germline V gene has CDR1 LNHDA and CDR2 SQIVND (reference sequence). CDR3 nucleotides: TGTGCCAGTAGTACATCAGGCTTCTCTAACTATGGCTACACCTTC. The encoded protein is CASSTSGFSNYGYTF.

The V gene is TRBV3-1 (or the pseudogene TRBV3-2), the J gene TRBJ2-1; tentative D call: TRBD2 (5 bases). Germline V gives CDR1 LGHDT, CDR2 YNNKEL (reference sequence). V was trimmed by 0 bases and J by 1 base, leaving 7 bases between them. The CDR3 loop spans 15 amino acids. CDR3 sequence: CASSQDQRSYNEQFF. The CDR3 DNA sequence: TGTGCCAGCAGCCAAGACCAGCGGTCCTACAATGAGCAGTTCTTC.

The chain couples TRBV7-6 to TRBJ2-7; D is undetermined. Germline V gives CDR1 SGHVS, CDR2 FNYEAQ. Trimming took 0 bases from V and 1 from J, leaving 7 bases between them. CDR3 length: 14 amino acids. The CDR3 sequence: CASSLALQSYEQYF. In DNA, the CDR3 is TGTGCCAGCAGCTTAGCCCTACAGTCCTACGAGCAGTACTTC.

The rearrangement links TRBV2 to TRBJ2-4; TRBD2 matches 13 bases. The trim removed 8 bases at V and 0 bases at J, leaving 4 bases unmatched. Germline-derived CDR1 and CDR2 are SNHLY and FYNNEI. CDR3 size: 16 residues. DNA of the CDR3: TGTGCCAGCGGGTGGACTAGCGGGGGAGCCAAAAACATTCAGTACTTC. Translating it yields CASGWTSGGAKNIQYF.

J is TRBJ1-3 and V is TRBV6-5; 8 bases are shared with TRBD1. Germline V CDR1 and CDR2: MNHEY, SVGAGI. V was pared by 8 bases and J by 5 bases, with 2 bases of the junction left unmatched. The CDR3 covers 12 residues. Here the CDR3 DNA reads TGTGCCAGCGGACAGGGAAGAAACACCATATATTTT. This sequence encodes CASGQGRNTIYF.

This chain joins TRBV11-3 and TRBJ2-7; 7 bases line up with TRBD1. The CDR3 is 15 amino acids. Losses at the gene ends were 4 bases for V and 2 bases for J; bases not matched to a gene: 8. Germline V gives CDR1 SGHNT, CDR2 YENEEA. The CDR3 coding sequence is TGTGCCAGCAGCTCGGTGACAGGGTTGGCCTACGAGCAGTACTTC. Translated, it gives CASSSVTGLAYEQYF.

This clone was recorded once. The chain employs TRBV5-4 and TRBJ1-1; D is unresolved. The CDR3 consists of 14 residues. Germline loops: CDR1 SGHNT, CDR2 YYREEE (reference sequence). V was trimmed by 4 bases and J by 1 base, leaving 11 bases between them. The CDR3 nucleotides read TGTGCCAGCAGCATAGATGGGAGGAACACTGAAGCTTTCTTT. Its translation is CASSIDGRNTEAFF.

The rearrangement links TRBV11-2 to TRBJ2-2, with 8 bases that match TRBD2. The CDR3 consists of 17 residues. V shed 5 bases, J shed 1 base, and the junction held 9 bases outside the gene matches. Germline CDR1 and CDR2: SGHAT and FQNNGV. The CDR3 DNA reads as TGTGCCAGCAGCCCGACTTGGACTAGCTGGAACACCGGGGAGCTGTTTTTT. Amino acid sequence: CASSPTWTSWNTGELFF. Using reference TRBV11-2 and TRBJ2-2 for the parts outside the CDR3, the full variable domain is EAGVAQSPRYKIIEKRQSVAFWCNPISGHATLYWYQQILGQGPKLLIQFQNNGVVDDSQLPKDRFSAERLKGVDSTLKIQPAKLEDSAVYLCASSPTWTSWNTGELFFGEGSRLTVL.

This clone was counted a single time. The gene calls are TRBV6-5 and TRBJ2-2; a possible D gene is TRBD1 (6 bases). The CDR3 has 16 residues. Germline loops: CDR1 MNHEY, CDR2 SVGAGI. The germline V and J ends were trimmed by 3 bases and 5 bases, with 16 bases remaining between them. CDR3 sequence reads: CASSYIFGTRTGELFF. The CDR3 DNA sequence: TGTGCCAGCAGTTATATATTCGGGACAAGGACCGGGGAGCTGTTTTTT.

The chain links TRBV20-1 to TRBJ2-7; D possibly corresponds to TRBD2 (5 bases). This CDR3 contains 11 residues. From germline, CDR1 is DFQATT and CDR2 SNEGSKA (reference sequence). V lost 0 bases and J lost 5, with 5 bases in between. The CDR3 nucleotides are TGCAGTGCTAGAGAGGGAGACGAGCAGTACTTC. As protein: CSAREGDEQYF.

This clone was counted once. The chain couples TRBV5-1 to TRBJ1-3; D gene unclear. V was cut by 4 bases and J by 2 bases, with 13 bases left in between. The CDR3 length is 15 residues. Germline V lookup: CDR1 SGHRS, CDR2 YFSETQ. The CDR3 nucleotides are TGCGCCAGCAGCCCTCGGCCAGAGGCTGGAAACACCATATATTTT. Protein sequence: CASSPRPEAGNTIYF.

As regards this clone: Other DNA sequences within the sample encode an identical CDR3. The chain joins TRBV5-4 to TRBJ2-1, with 7 bases matching TRBD1. Germline V gives CDR1 SGHNT, CDR2 YYREEE (reference sequence). The CDR3 is made up of 15 amino acids. The junction had 3 bases not matched to a gene; V was cut back by 0 bases and J by 3 bases. CDR3 sequence reads: CASSLAAGGYNEQFF. The CDR3 DNA reads as TGTGCCAGCAGCTTGGCCGCAGGGGGCTACAATGAGCAGTTCTTC. Filled out from reference TRBV5-4 and TRBJ2-1, the complete variable domain reads ETGVTQSPTHLIKTRGQQVTLRCSSQSGHNTVSWYQQALGQGPQFIFQYYREEENGRGNFPPRFSGLQFPNYSSELNVNALELDDSALYLCASSLAAGGYNEQFFGPGTRLTVL.

The chain links TRBV19 to TRBJ1-2; D gene ambiguous. This CDR3 is built from 14 residues. CDR1 is LNHDA, CDR2 SQIVND, per germline (reference sequence). V was shortened by 2 bases and J by 7 bases, with 14 bases between the two germline ends. The DNA of the CDR3 is TGTGCCAGTAGTATAATCCGCGGGTATCTTGGCTACACCTTC. Protein product: CASSIIRGYLGYTF.

This clone was observed once. This chain links TRBV10-3 with TRBJ2-3; D is perhaps TRBD1 (5 bases). Germline V gene lookup returns CDR1 ENHRY and CDR2 SYGVKD. The ends were cut back, 6 bases at V and 2 bases at J, with 12 bases in the middle. The CDR3 is 14 amino acids. The CDR3 DNA sequence: TGTGCCATCAGCATCCAGGGTCCCACAGATACGCAGTATTTT. Amino acid sequence: CAISIQGPTDTQYF.

The chain couples TRBV18 to TRBJ2-1; 11 nucleotides align to TRBD1. The CDR3 extends over 15 amino acids. V gave up 0 bases and J gave up 6 bases; unmatched junction bases: 1. Germline values: CDR1 KGHSH, CDR2 LQKENI. CDR3 loop: CASSPPGTGGNEQFF. The CDR3 nucleotides read TGTGCCAGCTCACCACCGGGGACAGGGGGCAATGAGCAGTTCTTC.